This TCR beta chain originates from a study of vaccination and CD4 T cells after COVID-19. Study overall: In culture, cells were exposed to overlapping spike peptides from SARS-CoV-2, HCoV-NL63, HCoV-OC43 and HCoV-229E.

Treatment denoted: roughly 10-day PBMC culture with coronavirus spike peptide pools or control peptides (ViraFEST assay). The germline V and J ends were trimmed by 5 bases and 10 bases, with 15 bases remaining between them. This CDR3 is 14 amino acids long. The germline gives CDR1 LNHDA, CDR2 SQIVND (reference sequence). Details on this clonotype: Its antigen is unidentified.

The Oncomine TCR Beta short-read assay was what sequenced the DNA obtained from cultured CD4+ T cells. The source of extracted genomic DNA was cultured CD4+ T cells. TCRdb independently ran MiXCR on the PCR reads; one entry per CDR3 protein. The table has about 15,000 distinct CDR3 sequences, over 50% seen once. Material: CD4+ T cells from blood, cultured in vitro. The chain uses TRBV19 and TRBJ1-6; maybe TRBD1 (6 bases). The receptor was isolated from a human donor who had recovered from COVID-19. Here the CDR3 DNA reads TGTGCCAGTAGTCTAAACAGGGTGGAATCACCCCTCCACTTT. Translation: CASSLNRVESPLHF.